Shown below are 2 T cell receptor beta chains from a single sample sequenced in a study of blood T cell repertoires in COVID-19. Clones were sequenced by immunoSEQ multiplex PCR, and TCRdb holds only the in-frame ones, with some missing. The repertoire has some 100,000 clones, approximately 91% of them found once; the top ten carry approximately 2%. What was sequenced was peripheral blood. Receptor source: a man in his fifties with active COVID-19.

This clone was seen only a few times. The chain employs TRBV2 and TRBJ1-1, with TRBD1 as a possible D gene (5 bases). The ends were cut back, 8 bases at V and 10 bases at J, with 17 bases in the middle. This CDR3 contains 12 residues. Germline V gene lookup returns CDR1 SNHLY and CDR2 FYNNEI. CDR3: CASGRDSLLAFF. CDR3 coding DNA: TGTGCCAGCGGACGGGACTCTCTTTTAGCTTTCTTT. Based on the CDR3 plus reference TRBV2 and TRBJ1-1, the full variable domain is EPEVTQTPSHQVTQMGQEVILRCVPISNHLYFYWYRQILGQKVEFLVSFYNNEISEKSEIFDDQFSVERPDGSNFTLKIRSTKLEDSAMYFCASGRDSLLAFFGQGTRLTVV.

V gene TRBV7-6 combines with J gene TRBJ2-5; TRBD1 matches 8 bases. The CDR3 loop spans 17 amino acids. J lost 1 base, V lost 2 bases, and 9 bases had no gene match. Per the germline V gene, CDR1 is SGHVS and CDR2 is FNYEAQ. CDR3 sequence: CASSLSSWTGSQETQYF. CDR3 in DNA: TGTGCCAGCAGCTTATCCTCTTGGACAGGGTCCCAAGAGACCCAGTACTTC. The full variable domain, with the rest looked up from reference TRBV7-6 and TRBJ2-5, is GAGVSQSPRYKVTKRGQDVALRCDPISGHVSLYWYRQALGQGPEFLTYFNYEAQQDKSGLPNDRFSAERPEGSISTLTIQRTEQRDSAMYRCASSLSSWTGSQETQYFGPGTRLLVL.